The rows below give T cell receptor beta chains drawn from one sample of a study of T cell repertoires in cytomegalovirus infection. One entry per CDR3 protein results from TCRdb running MiXCR on the reads. The sample lists about 490,000 distinct CDR3 sequences, about a quarter occurring once. Sequenced: PBMCs. The receptors were sampled from a human donor in good health (CMV status not recorded). Some clones in this sample may be carry-over from other donors' samples. Each CDR3 is given with its conserved first and last residue. A D gene is named only where the DNA matches it firmly. Clone size is stated in some rows and not others, as once, few, many or a class when expanded.

v_call,d_call,clone_size,j_call,cdr3_length,cdr3_aa
TRBV5-6,-,few,TRBJ1-5,14,CASSGGLSNQPQHF
TRBV7-2,-,many,TRBJ1-1,12,CASSGYFSEAFF
TRBV4-1,-,-,TRBJ2-7,15,CASSQGGSFSYEQYF
TRBV25-1,TRBD2,-,TRBJ2-7,14,CASSEWVGAGEQYF
TRBV24-1,TRBD2,-,TRBJ2-3,15,CATSDPRGATDTQYF
TRBV11-2,TRBD2,-,TRBJ2-7,16,CASRKSIAGGGYEQYF
TRBV14,TRBD1,-,TRBJ2-5,19,CASSQKDSGQGNRQETQYF
TRBV6-2/TRBV6-3,TRBD1,-,TRBJ1-2,15,CASRPGTGAFYGYTF
TRBV6-1,TRBD2,few,TRBJ2-1,16,CASSEAGLAGVLEQFF
TRBV7-2,-,once,TRBJ1-4,16,CASSSEGRATNEKLFF
TRBV29-1,TRBD1,many,TRBJ1-1,14,CSVGYTGSGGEAFF
TRBV7-9,-,-,TRBJ1-1,15,CASSSSATGNTEAFF
TRBV11-2,-,-,TRBJ2-7,14,CASSPYGVSYEQYF
TRBV4-1,TRBD2,few,TRBJ2-7,15,CASSQASSGQYEQYF
TRBV7-6,TRBD2,-,TRBJ2-3,18,CASSLLGLAGGNTDTQYF
TRBV7-9,TRBD2,-,TRBJ2-1,17,CASSGGGSAGGYNEQFF
TRBV5-1,TRBD1,-,TRBJ1-1,17,CASSWGQGAPLNTEAFF
TRBV6-5,-,few,TRBJ2-3,14,CASSYELASDTQYF
TRBV27,TRBD1,few,TRBJ2-4,14,CASSGTGSKNIQYF
TRBV29-1,-,-,TRBJ2-1,13,CSVAEVAYNEQFF
TRBV11-2,-,-,TRBJ2-6,16,CASSPRLFYGANVLTF
TRBV19,TRBD1,few,TRBJ2-7,17,CASSSFLHRDRSYEQYF
TRBV7-9,TRBD2,once,TRBJ2-5,14,CASSFGGRAETQYF
TRBV30,-,-,TRBJ1-2,13,CAWSVGGYYGYTF
TRBV7-2,TRBD1,few,TRBJ1-2,13,CASSRQGYYGYTF
TRBV18,-,few,TRBJ1-1,12,CASSLQSPEAFF
TRBV5-4,TRBD2,few,TRBJ2-5,17,CASSLGLAGGPQETQYF
TRBV2,-,-,TRBJ2-5,16,CASSPPWGPEGETQYF
TRBV29-1,-,-,TRBJ2-1,12,CSVTSQGNEQFF
TRBV15,TRBD1,-,TRBJ1-4,16,CATSRYPGQGNEKLFF
TRBV3-1,-,-,TRBJ2-1,15,CASSQGSGPRNEQFF
TRBV11-2,-,-,TRBJ1-1,16,CASSATGTRMNTEAFF
TRBV18,TRBD1,-,TRBJ2-7,15,CASSLGQVKTYEQYF
TRBV11-2,-,-,TRBJ1-1,15,CASSFKLGLNTEAFF
TRBV10-3,-,few,TRBJ1-3,16,CAIRDFIGGAGNTIYF
TRBV6-1,TRBD2,many,TRBJ2-3,17,CASRPSFTSGRADTQYF
TRBV7-9,-,many,TRBJ2-3,12,CASSSLSDTQYF
TRBV7-2,-,many,TRBJ2-2,17,CASSLAPSARYTGELFF
TRBV4-3,TRBD2,few,TRBJ2-1,17,CASSQDSRGSSYNEQFF
TRBV5-1,-,-,TRBJ2-3,16,CASSGGSQTSTDTQYF
TRBV15,TRBD1,few,TRBJ1-5,15,CATSAGTGEYQPQHF
TRBV7-9,-,-,TRBJ2-3,17,CASSLVSASASTDTQYF
TRBV7-2,-,many,TRBJ2-5,11,CASSREETQYF
TRBV12-3/TRBV12-4,TRBD1,-,TRBJ2-5,15,CASSSGGQAQETQYF
TRBV19,TRBD2,-,TRBJ2-1,16,CASSIRLAPPYNEQFF
TRBV12-3/TRBV12-4,-,few,TRBJ1-1,14,CASSSWTRNTEAFF
TRBV2,-,-,TRBJ2-7,11,CASGVSYEQYF
TRBV24-1,TRBD1,-,TRBJ2-2,16,CATSDPGTGWSGELFF
TRBV29-1,-,few,TRBJ2-6,14,CSVGGLSGANVLTF
TRBV7-2,-,many,TRBJ2-7,15,CASSLHAILGGEQYF
TRBV28,-,-,TRBJ1-4,14,CASSPTGGTEKLFF
TRBV7-2,TRBD1,-,TRBJ2-7,16,CASSFLARTGGYEQYF
TRBV20-1,TRBD2,-,TRBJ2-1,16,CSARPRTSGNYNEQFF
TRBV30,-,-,TRBJ1-6,14,CAWSTGQNNSPLHF
TRBV19,-,few,TRBJ2-7,15,CASSIGGRASYEQYF
TRBV7-2,TRBD2,-,TRBJ2-1,15,CASSGTSGEYNEQFF
TRBV5-1,-,-,TRBJ1-6,15,CASSPETGKGSPLHF